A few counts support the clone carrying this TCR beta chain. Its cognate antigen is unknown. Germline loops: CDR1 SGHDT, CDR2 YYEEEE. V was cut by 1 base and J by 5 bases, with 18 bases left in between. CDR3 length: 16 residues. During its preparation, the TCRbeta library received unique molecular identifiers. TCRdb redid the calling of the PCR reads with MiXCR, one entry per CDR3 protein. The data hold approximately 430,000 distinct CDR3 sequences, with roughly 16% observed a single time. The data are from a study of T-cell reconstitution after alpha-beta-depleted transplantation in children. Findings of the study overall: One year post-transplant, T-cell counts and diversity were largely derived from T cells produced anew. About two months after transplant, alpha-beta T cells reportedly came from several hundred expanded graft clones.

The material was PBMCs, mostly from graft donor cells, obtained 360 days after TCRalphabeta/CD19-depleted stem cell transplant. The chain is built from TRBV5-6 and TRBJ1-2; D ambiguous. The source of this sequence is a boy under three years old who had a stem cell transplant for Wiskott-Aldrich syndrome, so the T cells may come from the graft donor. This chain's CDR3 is CASSLSSGGVWYGYTF. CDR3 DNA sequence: TGTGCCAGCAGCTTGTCGTCAGGAGGCGTTTGGTATGGCTACACCTTC.